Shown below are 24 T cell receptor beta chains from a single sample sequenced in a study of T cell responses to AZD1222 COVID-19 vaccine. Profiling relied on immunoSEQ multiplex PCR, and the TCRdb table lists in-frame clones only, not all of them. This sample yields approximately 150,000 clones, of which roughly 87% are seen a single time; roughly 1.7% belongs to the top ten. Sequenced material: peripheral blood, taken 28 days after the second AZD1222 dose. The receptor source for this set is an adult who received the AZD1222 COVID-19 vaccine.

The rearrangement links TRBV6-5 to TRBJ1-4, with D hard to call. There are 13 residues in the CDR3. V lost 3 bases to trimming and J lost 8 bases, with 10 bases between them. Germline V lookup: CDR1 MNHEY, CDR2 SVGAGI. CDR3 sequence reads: CASSYVMGEKLFF. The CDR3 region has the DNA TGTGCCAGCAGTTATGTTATGGGGGAAAAACTGTTTTTT.

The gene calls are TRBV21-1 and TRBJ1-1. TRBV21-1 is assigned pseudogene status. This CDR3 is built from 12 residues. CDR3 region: CASSNKRPEAFF. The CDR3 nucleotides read TGTGCCAGCAGCAACAAGCGGCCTGAAGCTTTCTTT.

The CDR3 nucleotides read TGTGCCAGCAGTCGCCCCTCCCAAGAGACCCAGTACTTC. Translated: CASSRPSQETQYF. The chain couples TRBV12-3 or TRBV12-4 to TRBJ2-5, with unresolved D. Trimming took 5 bases from V and 1 from J, leaving 8 bases between them. The CDR3 has 13 residues.

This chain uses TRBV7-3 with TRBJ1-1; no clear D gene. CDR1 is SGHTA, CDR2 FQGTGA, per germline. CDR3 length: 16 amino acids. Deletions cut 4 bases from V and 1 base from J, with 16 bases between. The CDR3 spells CASSSRGLEGNTEAFF. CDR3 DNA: TGTGCCAGCAGCTCCCGGGGTTTGGAGGGGAACACTGAAGCTTTCTTT.

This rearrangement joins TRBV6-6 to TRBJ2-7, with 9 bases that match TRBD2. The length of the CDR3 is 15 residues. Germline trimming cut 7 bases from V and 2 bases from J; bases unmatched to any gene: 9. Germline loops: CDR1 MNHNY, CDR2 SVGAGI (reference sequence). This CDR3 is CASTLTASGTYEQYF. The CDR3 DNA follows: TGTGCCAGCACTCTAACGGCTAGCGGGACCTACGAGCAGTACTTC.

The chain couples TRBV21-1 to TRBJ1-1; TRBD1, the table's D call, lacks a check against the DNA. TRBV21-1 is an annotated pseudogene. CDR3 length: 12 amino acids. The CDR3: CANPRWNTEAFF. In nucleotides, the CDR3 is TGTGCCAACCCCAGGTGGAACACTGAAGCTTTCTTT.

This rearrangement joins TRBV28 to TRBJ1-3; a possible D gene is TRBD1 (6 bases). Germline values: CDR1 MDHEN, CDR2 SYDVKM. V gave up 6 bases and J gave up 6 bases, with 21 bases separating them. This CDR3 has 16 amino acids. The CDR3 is CASSLGGPNPENTIYF. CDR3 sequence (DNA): TGTGCCAGCAGCCTCGGGGGCCCGAATCCTGAAAACACCATATATTTT.

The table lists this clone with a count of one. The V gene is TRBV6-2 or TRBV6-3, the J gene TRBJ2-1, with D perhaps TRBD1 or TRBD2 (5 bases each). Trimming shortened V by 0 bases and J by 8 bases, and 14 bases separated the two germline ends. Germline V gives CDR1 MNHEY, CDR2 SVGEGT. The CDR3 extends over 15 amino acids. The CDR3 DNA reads TGTGCCAGCAGTTACTCGACTTTTCTGGGGGATGAGCAGTTCTTC. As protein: CASSYSTFLGDEQFF.

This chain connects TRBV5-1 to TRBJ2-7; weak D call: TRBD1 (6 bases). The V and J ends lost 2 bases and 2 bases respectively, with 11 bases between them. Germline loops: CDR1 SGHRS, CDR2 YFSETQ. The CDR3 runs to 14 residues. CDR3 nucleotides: TGCGCCAGCAGCTTCGACAGGTCTACCTACGAGCAGTACTTC. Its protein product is CASSFDRSTYEQYF.

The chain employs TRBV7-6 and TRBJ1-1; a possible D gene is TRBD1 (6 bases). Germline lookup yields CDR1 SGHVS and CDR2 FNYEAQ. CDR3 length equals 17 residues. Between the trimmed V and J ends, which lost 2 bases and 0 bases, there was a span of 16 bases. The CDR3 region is CASSLRSAGGLNTEAFF. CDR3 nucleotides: TGTGCCAGCAGCTTACGGTCAGCTGGGGGCCTGAACACTGAAGCTTTCTTT.

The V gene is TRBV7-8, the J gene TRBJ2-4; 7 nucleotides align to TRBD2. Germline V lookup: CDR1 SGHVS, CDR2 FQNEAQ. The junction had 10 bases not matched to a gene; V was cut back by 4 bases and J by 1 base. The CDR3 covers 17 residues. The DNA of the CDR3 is TGTGCCAGCAGCTGGCGGGAGCTCACGGGGGCCAAAAACATTCAGTACTTC. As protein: CASSWRELTGAKNIQYF.

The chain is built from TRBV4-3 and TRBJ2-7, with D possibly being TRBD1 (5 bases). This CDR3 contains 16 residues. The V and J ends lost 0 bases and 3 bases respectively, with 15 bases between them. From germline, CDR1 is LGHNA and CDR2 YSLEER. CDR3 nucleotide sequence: TGCGCCAGCAGCCAAGATAATTTGGGGCGGAGCTACGAGCAGTACTTC. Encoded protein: CASSQDNLGRSYEQYF.

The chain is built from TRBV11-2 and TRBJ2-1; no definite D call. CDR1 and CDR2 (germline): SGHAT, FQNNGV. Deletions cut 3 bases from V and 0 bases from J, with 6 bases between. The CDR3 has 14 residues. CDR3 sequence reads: CASSFTSSYNEQFF. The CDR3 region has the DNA TGTGCCAGCAGCTTTACGAGCTCCTACAATGAGCAGTTCTTC.

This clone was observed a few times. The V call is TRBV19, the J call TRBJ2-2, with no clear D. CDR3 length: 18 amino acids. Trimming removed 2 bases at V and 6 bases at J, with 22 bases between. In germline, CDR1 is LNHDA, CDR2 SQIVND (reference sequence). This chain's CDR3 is CASSIKGIRTVFPGELFF. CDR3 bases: TGTGCCAGTAGTATAAAAGGAATAAGAACAGTCTTTCCCGGGGAGCTGTTTTTT.

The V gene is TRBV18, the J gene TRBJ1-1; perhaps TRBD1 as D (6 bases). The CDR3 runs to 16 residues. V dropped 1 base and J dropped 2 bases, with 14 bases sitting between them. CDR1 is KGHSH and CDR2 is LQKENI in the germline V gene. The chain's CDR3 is CASSPLAKGDNTEAFF. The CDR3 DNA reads TGTGCCAGCTCACCACTTGCTAAGGGGGATAACACTGAAGCTTTCTTT.

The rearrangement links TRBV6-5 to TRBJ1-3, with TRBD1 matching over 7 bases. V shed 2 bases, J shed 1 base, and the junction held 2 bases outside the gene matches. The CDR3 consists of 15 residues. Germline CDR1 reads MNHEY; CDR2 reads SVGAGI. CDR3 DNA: TGTGCCAGCAGTTACACAGGGGTTTCTGGAAACACCATATATTTT. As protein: CASSYTGVSGNTIYF.

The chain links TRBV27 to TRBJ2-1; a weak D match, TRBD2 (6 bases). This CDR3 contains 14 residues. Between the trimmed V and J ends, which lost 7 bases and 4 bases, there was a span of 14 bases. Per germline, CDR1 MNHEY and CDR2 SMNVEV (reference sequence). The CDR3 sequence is CASKPPGLYNEQFF. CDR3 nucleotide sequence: TGTGCCAGCAAACCCCCGGGACTGTACAATGAGCAGTTCTTC.

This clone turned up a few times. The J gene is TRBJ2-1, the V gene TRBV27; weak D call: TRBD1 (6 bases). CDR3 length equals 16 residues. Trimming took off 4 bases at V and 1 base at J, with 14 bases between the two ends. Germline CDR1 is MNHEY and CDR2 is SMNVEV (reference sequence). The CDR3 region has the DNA TGTGCCAGCAGTTCGAGCCAGACAGGTTCCTACAATGAGCAGTTCTTC. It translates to CASSSSQTGSYNEQFF.

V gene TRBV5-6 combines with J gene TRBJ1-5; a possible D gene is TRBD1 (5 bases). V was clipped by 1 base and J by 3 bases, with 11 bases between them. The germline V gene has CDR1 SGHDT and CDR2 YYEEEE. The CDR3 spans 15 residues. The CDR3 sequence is CASSLRGADNQPQHF. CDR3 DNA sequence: TGTGCCAGCAGCTTGAGAGGGGCAGACAATCAGCCCCAGCATTTT.

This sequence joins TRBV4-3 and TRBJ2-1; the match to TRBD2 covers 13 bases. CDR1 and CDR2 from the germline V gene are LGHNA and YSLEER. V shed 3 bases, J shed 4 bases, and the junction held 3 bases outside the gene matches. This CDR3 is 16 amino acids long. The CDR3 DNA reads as TGCGCCAGCAGCCAGCGGGGACTAGCGGGGTACAATGAGCAGTTCTTC. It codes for CASSQRGLAGYNEQFF.

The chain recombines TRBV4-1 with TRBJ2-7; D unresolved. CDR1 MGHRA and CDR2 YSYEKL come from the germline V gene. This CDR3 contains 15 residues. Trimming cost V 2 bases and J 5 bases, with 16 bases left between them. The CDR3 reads CASSQLPTPPDEQYF. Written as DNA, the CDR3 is TGCGCCAGCAGCCAACTACCCACCCCTCCAGACGAGCAGTACTTC.

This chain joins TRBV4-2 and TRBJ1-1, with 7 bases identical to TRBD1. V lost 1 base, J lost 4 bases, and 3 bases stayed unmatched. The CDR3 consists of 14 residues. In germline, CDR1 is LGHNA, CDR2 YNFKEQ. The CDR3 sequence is CASSQAAGGTEAFF. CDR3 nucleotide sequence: TGTGCCAGCAGCCAAGCCGCAGGGGGCACTGAAGCTTTCTTT.

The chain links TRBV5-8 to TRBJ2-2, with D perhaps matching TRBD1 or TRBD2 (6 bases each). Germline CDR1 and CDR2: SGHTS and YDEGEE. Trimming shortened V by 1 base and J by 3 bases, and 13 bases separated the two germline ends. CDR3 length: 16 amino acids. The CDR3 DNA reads TGTGCCAGCAGCTTGTTGGGGGGCCGGGACACCGGGGAGCTGTTTTTT. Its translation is CASSLLGGRDTGELFF.

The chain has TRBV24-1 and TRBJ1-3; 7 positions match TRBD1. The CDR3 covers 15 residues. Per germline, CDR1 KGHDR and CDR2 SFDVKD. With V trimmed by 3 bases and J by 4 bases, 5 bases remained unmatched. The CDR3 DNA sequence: TGTGCCACCAGTGATGCCACAGGGGACGGAAACACCATATATTTT. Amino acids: CATSDATGDGNTIYF.